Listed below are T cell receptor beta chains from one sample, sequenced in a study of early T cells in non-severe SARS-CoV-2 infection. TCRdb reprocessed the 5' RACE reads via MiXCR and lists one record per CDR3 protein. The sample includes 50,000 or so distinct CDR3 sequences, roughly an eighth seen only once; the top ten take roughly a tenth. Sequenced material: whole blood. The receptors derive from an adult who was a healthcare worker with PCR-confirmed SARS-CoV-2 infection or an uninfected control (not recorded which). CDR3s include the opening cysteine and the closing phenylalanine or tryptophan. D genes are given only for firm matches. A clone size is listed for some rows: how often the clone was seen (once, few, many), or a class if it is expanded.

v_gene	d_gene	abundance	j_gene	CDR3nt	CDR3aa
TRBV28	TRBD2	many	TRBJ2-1	TGTGCCAGCAGGCCCAGCGGGAGCTCCTACAATGAGCAGTTCTTC	CASRPSGSSYNEQFF
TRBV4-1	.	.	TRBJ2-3	TGCGCCAGCAGCCAAGAGTCATCGCCTCGAGATACGCAGTATTTT	CASSQESSPRDTQYF
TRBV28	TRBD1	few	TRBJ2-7	TGTGCCAGCAGACCCCCCACAGGGGTAAAAGCCTACGAGCAGTACTTC	CASRPPTGVKAYEQYF
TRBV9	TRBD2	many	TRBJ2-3	TGTGCCAGCAGCCGAATGACTAGCGGGGGGATTACAGATACGCAGTATTTT	CASSRMTSGGITDTQYF
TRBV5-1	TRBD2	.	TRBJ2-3	TGCGCCAGCAGCCGCCCCCCCACGACTAGCGGGGGGACAGATACGCAGTATTTT	CASSRPPTTSGGTDTQYF
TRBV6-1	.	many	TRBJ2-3	TGTGCCAGCAGTGAAAGGAGTTTTAGCACAGATACGCAGTATTTT	CASSERSFSTDTQYF
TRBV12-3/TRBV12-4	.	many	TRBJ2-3	TGTGCCAGCACCGCAGCCTACAGGGTAACTAGCACAGATACGCAGTATTTT	CASTAAYRVTSTDTQYF
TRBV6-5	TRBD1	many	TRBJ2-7	TGTGCCAGCAGTTACGACAGGGACCACGAGCAGTACTTC	CASSYDRDHEQYF
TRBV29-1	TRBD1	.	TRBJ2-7	TGCAGCGTTCAGGGACAGGGAACGGACGAGCAGTACTTC	CSVQGQGTDEQYF
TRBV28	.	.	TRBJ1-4	TGTGCCAGCAGTCCGGGGACGGCAACTAATGAAAAACTGTTTTTT	CASSPGTATNEKLFF
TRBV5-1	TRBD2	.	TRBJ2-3	TGCGCCAGCAGCTGGCTCAGAGCGGGGGGCACAGATACGCAGTATTTT	CASSWLRAGGTDTQYF
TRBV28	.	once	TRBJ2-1	TGTGCCAGCAGTCCCGGGGGCGGGGATGAGCAGTTCTTC	CASSPGGGDEQFF
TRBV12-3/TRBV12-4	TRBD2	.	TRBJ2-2	TGTGCCAGCAGTGAGCGGGAGGGCCAACGGGAGCTGTTTTTT	CASSEREGQRELFF
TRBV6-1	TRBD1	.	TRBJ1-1	TGTGCCAGCAGTGGAACCAGGGGGCAGAACACTGAAGTTTTCTTT	CASSGTRGQNTEVFF
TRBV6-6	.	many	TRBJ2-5	TGTGCCAGCATACTTGACTTCAAAGAGACCCAGTACTTC	CASILDFKETQYF
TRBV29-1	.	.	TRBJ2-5	TGCAGCGGGGGGCAAGAGACCCAGTACTTC	CSGGQETQYF
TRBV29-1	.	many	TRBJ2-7	TGCAGCGTTGAAGATAAGTACTCCTACGAGCAGTACTTC	CSVEDKYSYEQYF
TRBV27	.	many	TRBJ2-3	TGTGCCAGCAGTTTGCGGGGAAGCACAGATACGCAGTATTTT	CASSLRGSTDTQYF